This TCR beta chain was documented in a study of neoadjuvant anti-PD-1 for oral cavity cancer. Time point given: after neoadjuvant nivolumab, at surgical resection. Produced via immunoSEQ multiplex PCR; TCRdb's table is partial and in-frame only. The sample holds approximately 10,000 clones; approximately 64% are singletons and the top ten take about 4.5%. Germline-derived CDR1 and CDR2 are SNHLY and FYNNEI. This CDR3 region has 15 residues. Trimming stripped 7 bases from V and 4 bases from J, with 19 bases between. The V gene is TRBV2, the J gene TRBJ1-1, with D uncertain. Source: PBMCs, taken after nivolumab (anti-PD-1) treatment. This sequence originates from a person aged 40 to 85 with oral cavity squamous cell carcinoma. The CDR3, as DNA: TGTGCCAGCATCCCGGGTCTCACCTTGGCCACTGAAGCTTTCTTT. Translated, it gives CASIPGLTLATEAFF.